The T cell receptor beta chain under discussion was sequenced for a study of T-cell memory formation after mild COVID-19. Study-wide context: Clusters of TCRs were largely donor specific.

The germline V gene has CDR1 KGHDR and CDR2 SFDVKD. With V trimmed by 9 bases and J by 1 base, 2 bases remained unmatched. The CDR3 sequence is 13 residues long. cDNA libraries for TCR alpha and TCR beta, carrying sample barcodes and UMIs, came from 5'RACE with constant-segment primers. Via MiXCR, TCRdb re-called the 5' RACE reads, giving one row per CDR3 protein. The table has roughly 240,000 distinct CDR3 sequences, 15% to 17% seen once. The chain employs TRBV24-1 and TRBJ1-1; 9 bases map to TRBD1. The sequence came from an adult woman who had mild COVID-19 (a few samples of this study predate the infection). Cell type and time point are not known. The specimen was PBMCs or a T cell subset sorted from them (not recorded which). The CDR3 loop is CATGQGPNTEAFF. As DNA, the CDR3 is TGTGCCACCGGACAGGGGCCGAACACTGAAGCTTTCTTT.